This T cell receptor (beta chain) was captured in a study of shared clonotypes between healthy human individuals. Study-wide findings and caveats: In having few donors, the study represented limited genetic and exposure-history diversity.

This clone was counted only a few times. Its antigen is unknown. CDR1 KGHSH and CDR2 LQKENI come from the germline V gene. V gave up 3 bases and J gave up 7 bases; unmatched junction bases: 10. The length of the CDR3 is 16 residues. Genomic DNA (from each subset) was split evenly across several immunoSEQ plates. In the original analysis: For the immunoSEQ data, sequences were junction-only without quality scores, so filtering differed. The table came from immunoSEQ multiplex PCR; TCRdb's copy has only in-frame clones and leaves some out. V, J and clone size are taken as reported in that table, and D and trimming were inferred from the DNA itself. The profile covers roughly 2.4 million clones, with approximately 96% appearing a single time and roughly 0.13% taken by the ten largest.

This clonotype was obtained from a man aged 18 to 29 in good health. The chain recombines TRBV18 with TRBJ1-5, with 9 bases identical to TRBD1. Input material: naive CD4+ T cells sorted from blood. Subset denoted: CD45RA+ positively selected. The CDR3 bases are TGTGCCAGCTCACCCTCGTTGGGACAGGGAAACCAGCCCCAGCATTTT. It yields the protein CASSPSLGQGNQPQHF.